This TCR beta chain was recovered during a study of cytomegalovirus exposure and HLA in healthy donors. As for this clone: The antigen is undetermined.

PCR amplification relied on 60 Vbeta primers (plus 13 Jbeta primers). Only in-frame clones appear in the TCRdb table, and some are missing; sequencing was by immunoSEQ multiplex PCR. The repertoire holds 60,000 to 75,000 clones, with 75% to 85% as singletons. The CDR3 runs 13 residues. With V trimmed by 9 bases and J by 4 bases, 6 bases remained unmatched. CDR1 is MNHNS, CDR2 SASEGT, per germline. Study-wide results and limits: With DRB1 most and HLA-C fewest, TCR association rates differed between HLA loci in a later analysis. The Asian-associated ancestry cluster reportedly had fewer N-insertions than the roughly 670-donor mean in a later analysis.

This clonotype was obtained from a young man in good health and CMV-seropositive. The sample was PBMCs. This chain connects TRBV6-1 to TRBJ2-1; 7 bases fit TRBD1. CDR3 DNA: TGTGCCAGTCCCCGGGACAGTTACAATGAGCAGTTCTTC. This gives the protein CASPRDSYNEQFF.